Reported below is one TCR beta chain. Its matching antigen is unknown. The sample belongs to a study of shared clonotypes between healthy human individuals. Study results and limitations: Larger richness was generally estimated for naive than memory subsets.

This CDR3 comprises 13 residues. V was pared by 5 bases and J by 3 bases, with 11 bases between. From germline, CDR1 is SGHVS and CDR2 FNYEAQ. An even split of each subset's genomic DNA across several immunoSEQ plates was performed. Generated by immunoSEQ multiplex PCR, the TCRdb table keeps only in-frame clones and is missing some. The data hold roughly 700,000 clones, with about 90% observed a single time. The receptor was derived from a man between 18 and 35 years old in good health. Some clones in this sample may be carry-over from other donors' samples. The V call is TRBV7-6, the J call TRBJ2-7, with D possibly being TRBD1 (6 bases). The sample was memory CD8+ T cells from PBMCs. As to subset: CD45RO+ cells pooled with CCR7-negative TemRA cells. The CDR3 DNA sequence: TGTGCCAGCAGCCCCCGGGACAACTACGAGCAGTACTTC. Translation gives CASSPRDNYEQYF.